The T cell receptor beta chain under discussion was sequenced for a study of blood T cell repertoires in COVID-19. The CDR3 is 16 amino acids. V was trimmed by 3 bases and J by 2 bases, leaving 14 bases between them. In germline, CDR1 is LNHDA, CDR2 SQIVND (reference sequence). This table comes from immunoSEQ multiplex PCR, and its TCRdb copy is limited to in-frame clones, with some not included. The table shows some 150,000 clones, with 80% to 85% occurring only once. V and J are TRBV19 and TRBJ1-3; D not resolved. The TCR sequence derives from a woman aged 45 to 65 who had been exposed to COVID-19. The sequencing sample was made of PBMCs or T cells enriched from blood (not recorded which). The CDR3 reads CASSILPQRTGNTIYF. CDR3 nucleotide sequence: TGTGCCAGTAGTATCCTACCTCAACGCACTGGAAACACCATATATTTT. Together with reference TRBV19 and TRBJ1-3, the CDR3 gives the full variable domain: DGGITQSPKYLFRKEGQNVTLSCEQNLNHDAMYWYRQDPGQGLRLIYYSQIVNDFQKGDIAEGYSVSREKKESFPLTVTSAQKNPTAFYLCASSILPQRTGNTIYFGEGSWLTVV.